A selection of T cell receptor beta chains follows, all from one sample in a study of blood T cell repertoires in COVID-19. TCRdb keeps only in-frame clones here, not all; method: immunoSEQ multiplex PCR. The data show about 160,000 clones, 75% to 90% seen once. Material for sequencing was peripheral blood. These receptors all come from a woman of 80 years or more with active or convalescent COVID-19. Both conserved end residues are part of each CDR3. Fields, in order: clone size, V gene, J gene, D gene, CDR3 DNA, CDR3 protein. The D gene is left open where the match is weak. The size field is filled for only some rows; it gives once, few, many or a size class.

size: NA; V: TRBV4-1; J: TRBJ1-1; D: NA; DNA: TGCGCCAGCAGCCAGGGTGGGAGTCGGACTGAAGCTTTCTTT; CDR3: CASSQGGSRTEAFF
size: NA; V: TRBV10-3; J: TRBJ2-7; D: NA; DNA: TGTGCCGCAACCGGGACACCATACGAGCAGTACTTC; CDR3: CAATGTPYEQYF
size: few; V: TRBV6-6; J: TRBJ1-1; D: NA; DNA: TGTGCCAGCAGTTACTCGTTCCCTGACACTGAAGCTTTCTTT; CDR3: CASSYSFPDTEAFF
size: NA; V: TRBV12-3/TRBV12-4; J: TRBJ1-3; D: NA; DNA: TGTGCCAGCAGTTTAGGGCCTTCAGACACCATATATTTT; CDR3: CASSLGPSDTIYF
size: NA; V: TRBV11-2; J: TRBJ2-2; D: TRBD1; DNA: TGTGCCAGCAGTTCTAGGACAGGGAAGAACACCGGGGAGCTGTTTTTT; CDR3: CASSSRTGKNTGELFF
size: once; V: TRBV14; J: TRBJ1-2; D: TRBD1; DNA: TGTGCCAGCAGCCAAGATCTATTGACAGGGCATGGCTACACCTTC; CDR3: CASSQDLLTGHGYTF
size: NA; V: TRBV4-1; J: TRBJ1-5; D: NA; DNA: TGCGCCAGCAGCCAGTCGGGGTCCTATCAGCCCCAGCATTTT; CDR3: CASSQSGSYQPQHF
size: NA; V: TRBV18; J: TRBJ1-3; D: NA; DNA: TGTGCCAGCTCACCAGATCAAACAGGCTTGTCTGGAAACACCATATATTTT; CDR3: CASSPDQTGLSGNTIYF
size: NA; V: TRBV3-1/TRBV3-2; J: TRBJ2-6; D: NA; DNA: TGTGCCAGCAGCCAAGATCTAGGACAGAACTCTGGGGCCAACGTCCTGACTTTC; CDR3: CASSQDLGQNSGANVLTF
size: NA; V: TRBV4-2; J: TRBJ2-7; D: NA; DNA: TGTGCCAGCAGCCAAGAGAGGAACTCCTACGAGCAGTACTTC; CDR3: CASSQERNSYEQYF